This TCR beta chain comes out of a study of PD-1 blockade in classical Hodgkin lymphoma. Study-level results: Individuals who commenced nivolumab within less than 1 year of ASCT were excluded.

Germline-derived CDR1 and CDR2 are LGHNA and YNFKEQ. V lost 0 bases and J lost 4, with 10 bases in between. This CDR3 has 15 amino acids. Profiled with immunoSEQ multiplex PCR; TCRdb holds only in-frame clones, not every one. The repertoire includes some 30,000 clones, 72% of them detected once, and approximately 4% sits in the top ten. Time point in this sample: cycle 4 day 1 (C4D1), after 6 weeks of nivolumab. Relapses following autologous stem cell transplantation were seen in all patients, with brentuximab vedotin exposure varying. Details on this clone: Its target is unknown.

The receptor comes from a human donor with classical Hodgkin lymphoma. The sample consisted of peripheral blood mononuclear cells (PBMCs), taken before the fourth cycle of nivolumab. The chain is built from TRBV4-2 and TRBJ1-3, with D uncertain. For the CDR3, the DNA is TGTGCCAGCAGCCAAGACCAAGGGCAGGGAAACACCATATATTTT. Protein sequence: CASSQDQGQGNTIYF.